Listed here are 14 T cell receptor beta chains from one sample, sequenced in a study of T cells after yellow fever vaccination. TCRdb reprocessed the 5' RACE reads via MiXCR and lists one record per CDR3 protein. The table includes under 550,000 distinct CDR3 sequences, 21% detected once. The material was PBMCs, obtained roughly 20 days after the first yellow fever vaccination. These receptor sequences come from a man between 18 and 29 years old who received the YFV17D yellow fever vaccine.

This clonotype was recorded a few times. V and J are TRBV19 and TRBJ1-6, with 7 positions matching TRBD1. Looked up from germline, CDR1 is LNHDA and CDR2 is SQIVND (reference sequence). The ends lost 7 bases at V and 6 bases at J; junction bases unmatched: 9. The CDR3 is 15 residues long. As DNA, the CDR3 is TGTGCCAGTACCGGCGGGACAGACTTTAATTCACCCCTCCACTTT. This encodes CASTGGTDFNSPLHF.

The chain couples TRBV7-2 to TRBJ2-2; D call uncertain. Trimming shortened V by 5 bases and J by 0 bases, and 16 bases separated the two germline ends. Germline-derived CDR1 and CDR2 are SGHTA and FQGNSA. The CDR3 extends over 17 amino acids. The CDR3 region is CASSPLVGRANTGELFF. The CDR3 DNA reads as TGTGCCAGCAGCCCCCTTGTTGGCCGCGCGAACACCGGGGAGCTGTTTTTT.

This clonotype was counted between two and nine times. The chain is built from TRBV7-9 and TRBJ2-3, with TRBD1 matching 7 bases. The CDR3 has 16 residues. Germline CDR1 reads SEHNR; CDR2 reads FQNEAQ (reference sequence). The V gene end was trimmed by 0 bases and the J gene end by 4 bases; junction bases not matched to a gene: 7. CDR3 coding DNA: TGTGCCAGCAGCTTAGCCCTGGGACAGCTGTCAGATACGCAGTATTTT. It specifies CASSLALGQLSDTQYF.

This rearrangement joins TRBV10-3 to TRBJ1-2; D call uncertain. This CDR3 has 12 residues. Germline V lookup: CDR1 ENHRY, CDR2 SYGVKD. The V end was cut by 6 bases, the J end by 4 bases, with 9 bases between. For the CDR3, the DNA is TGTGCCATCAGACAAGAGGGCTATGGCTACACCTTC. This translates into CAIRQEGYGYTF.

The chain couples TRBV28 to TRBJ1-5; 7 nucleotides agree with TRBD1. Germline V gene data show CDR1 as MDHEN and CDR2 as SYDVKM. The J segment lost 2 bases and the V segment lost 0 bases, leaving 1 base of the junction unmatched. CDR3 size: 15 residues. The CDR3 DNA follows: TGTGCCAGCAGTTTATGGGGGACAGGCAATCAGCCCCAGCATTTT. This translates into CASSLWGTGNQPQHF.

This clonotype turned up a few times. The rearrangement links TRBV3-1 to TRBJ2-3; D perhaps matches TRBD2 (5 bases). Looked up from germline, CDR1 is LGHDT and CDR2 is YNNKEL (reference sequence). The CDR3 runs 16 residues. Trimming took 1 base from V and 2 from J, leaving 13 bases between them. The CDR3 is CASSQVVRADTDTQYF. The DNA for the CDR3 is TGTGCCAGCAGCCAAGTGGTACGAGCGGACACAGATACGCAGTATTTT.

This clonotype was detected only a few times. CDR3 residues: CASSIYRSRANVLTF. In nucleotides, the CDR3 is TGTGCCAGTAGTATCTACAGGAGCAGGGCCAACGTCCTGACTTTC. J is TRBJ2-6 and V is TRBV19; tentatively, D is TRBD1 (5 bases). The CDR3 length is 15 residues. Germline CDR1 and CDR2: LNHDA and SQIVND (reference sequence). V was shortened by 3 bases and J by 5 bases, with 11 bases between the two germline ends.

This clonotype has a handful of counts. The junction departs from germline at one end; a sequencing error may be responsible. This rearrangement joins TRBV12-3 or TRBV12-4 to TRBJ2-3, with 9 bases identical to TRBD1. The CDR3 contains 14 residues. The CDR3 spells CASISGQGTDTQYF. DNA for the CDR3: TGTGCCAGCATCTCGGGACAGGGCACGGATACGCAGTATTTT.

This clonotype came up a few times. The rearrangement links TRBV2 to TRBJ2-6; D unclear. The CDR3 extends over 14 amino acids. Trimming cost V 4 bases and J 0 bases, with 4 bases left between them. Germline V gene data show CDR1 as SNHLY and CDR2 as FYNNEI. CDR3 in amino acids: CASSGHSGANVLTF. In DNA, the CDR3 is TGTGCCAGCAGTGGACACTCTGGGGCCAACGTCCTGACTTTC.

This clonotype was observed many times. The chain couples TRBV7-6 to TRBJ2-4, with D possibly called TRBD1 or TRBD2 (7 bases each). With 1 base removed from V and 8 bases from J, the gap between germline ends came to 12 bases. Germline values: CDR1 SGHVS, CDR2 FNYEAQ. The CDR3 has 14 residues. In DNA, the CDR3 is TGTGCCAGCAGCTTAGTACCAGGGGGGGACATTCAGTACTTC. Translated, it gives CASSLVPGGDIQYF. Looking up the rest from reference TRBV7-6 and TRBJ2-4 gives the full variable domain: GAGVSQSPRYKVTKRGQDVALRCDPISGHVSLYWYRQALGQGPEFLTYFNYEAQQDKSGLPNDRFSAERPEGSISTLTIQRTEQRDSAMYRCASSLVPGGDIQYFGAGTRLSVL.

The J gene is TRBJ1-3, the V gene TRBV18; D is undetermined. The V gene's germline CDR1 is KGHSH and CDR2 LQKENI. V dropped 0 bases and J dropped 0 bases, with 6 bases sitting between them. This CDR3 spans 15 amino acids. The CDR3 DNA sequence: TGTGCCAGCTCACCACCGGGCCGCTCTGGAAACACCATATATTTT. Translating gives CASSPPGRSGNTIYF.

This clonotype has a count of ten or more. The rearrangement uses TRBV12-3 or TRBV12-4 and TRBJ1-4; D is undetermined. The CDR3 is 14 amino acids. Trimming took off 3 bases at V and 7 bases at J, with 12 bases between the two ends. The CDR3 DNA sequence: TGTGCCAGCAGTTTGACCAGCGGTAGTGAAAAACTGTTTTTT. This translates into CASSLTSGSEKLFF.

The genes are TRBV20-1 and TRBJ2-7; D possibly matches TRBD1 or TRBD2 (5 bases each). CDR3 length: 16 amino acids. In germline, CDR1 is DFQATT, CDR2 SNEGSKA (reference sequence). Between the trimmed V and J ends, which lost 6 bases and 8 bases, there was a span of 29 bases. The CDR3 loop reads CSARAPERGDSTKQYF. Written as DNA, the CDR3 is TGCAGTGCCCGTGCACCTGAACGGGGCGACTCTACGAAGCAGTACTTC.

Comment on this clonotype: Mismatch with germline at one junction end may stem from a read error. The rearrangement uses TRBV7-2 and TRBJ2-4; D possibly corresponds to TRBD1 (6 bases). Germline assignment: CDR1 SGHTA and CDR2 FQGNSA. The CDR3 spans 13 residues. CDR3 residues: CVSSLQGGHIQYF. The DNA of the CDR3 is TGTGTCAGCAGCTTACAGGGTGGACACATTCAGTACTTC.